This T cell receptor (beta chain) was captured in a study of blood T cell repertoires in COVID-19. Turning to the study itself: Some COVID-19 samples were acute and others convalescent; all came from the United States, Italy and Spain. In each case, the material was cDNA or gDNA derived from T cells, B-cell-depleted T cells, or PBMCs.

Participant-given clinical history determined each cohort assignment. Original methodology: Estimation of nucleated cell counts was performed using reference gene primer amplification. Produced via immunoSEQ multiplex PCR; TCRdb's table is partial and in-frame only. For V, J and clone size, that table is used; D and trimming come from the DNA. The table has about 200,000 clones, about 89% seen once. CDR3 length equals 13 residues. The ends were cut back, 3 bases at V and 1 base at J, with 6 bases in the middle. Germline-derived CDR1 and CDR2 are SGHAT and FQNNGV. V usage is TRBV11-2 and J usage is TRBJ1-1; D may be TRBD1 (5 bases). The source is a woman aged 18-29 years who had recovered from COVID-19. Sequencing was done on a sample of PBMCs or T cells enriched from blood (not recorded which). The CDR3 protein is CASSFQGNTEAFF. CDR3 sequence (DNA): TGTGCCAGCAGCTTCCAGGGGAACACTGAAGCTTTCTTT.